The T cell receptor (beta chain) under discussion was sequenced for a study of OX40 agonist ivuxolimab in advanced cancers. The CDR3 spans 15 residues. The V end lost 2 bases, the J end lost 6 bases, and 16 bases lay between the germline ends. CDR1 is SGDLS, CDR2 YYNGEE, per germline. Using immunoSEQ multiplex PCR, the repertoire was profiled, and TCRdb retains in-frame clones only, with some absent. This table holds 39,000 or so clones, less than 90% found once. The chain is built from TRBV9 and TRBJ2-3; D may be TRBD2 (6 bases). The clonotype originates from an adult with an advanced solid tumor such as melanoma, head and neck, liver or kidney cancer. This specimen consisted of CD4+ or CD8+ T cells sorted from blood, obtained in a trial of the OX40 agonist ivuxolimab. The CDR3 sequence is CASSVSDSGGDTQYF. The CDR3 bases are TGTGCCAGCAGCGTGAGTGACAGTGGGGGGGATACGCAGTATTTT.